A selection of T cell receptor beta chains follows, all from one sample in a study of cytomegalovirus exposure and HLA in healthy donors. The repertoire was sequenced with immunoSEQ multiplex PCR; TCRdb's copy has only in-frame clones and lacks some. The profile shows 150,000 to 200,000 clones, less than 80% of them singletons. The sample consisted of PBMCs. Every receptor here comes from a young man in good health and CMV-seronegative. Both conserved end residues are part of each CDR3. D genes are given only for firm matches. Clone size is not always given. Where it is, it says once, few, many or a class for expanded clones.

v_call	clone_size	j_call	d_call	cdr3_aa	cdr3_nt
TRBV7-3	-	TRBJ2-3	-	CASSQPPSNTQYF	TGTGCCAGCAGCCAACCCCCCTCTAATACGCAGTATTTT
TRBV28	-	TRBJ1-1	-	CASSLGAGGKAFF	TGTGCCAGCAGTTTAGGGGCGGGCGGGAAAGCTTTCTTT
TRBV30	-	TRBJ1-3	-	CAWSDGRRPYRDF	TGTGCCTGGAGTGACGGACGGAGGCCATACCGAGATTTT
TRBV28	-	TRBJ2-3	TRBD1	CASSRDRSTDTQYF	TGTGCCAGCAGCAGGGACAGGAGCACAGATACGCAGTATTTT
TRBV6-5	-	TRBJ1-2	-	CASREDWNYGYTF	TGTGCCAGCAGAGAGGACTGGAACTATGGCTACACCTTC
TRBV5-1	-	TRBJ2-2	TRBD2	CASSLLAANTGELFF	TGCGCCAGCAGCTTACTAGCGGCCAACACCGGGGAGCTGTTTTTT
TRBV2	-	TRBJ2-3	-	CASSISGNTDTQYF	TGTGCCAGCAGCATTAGCGGCAACACAGATACGCAGTATTTT
TRBV19	-	TRBJ1-5	-	CASTDTLNQPQHF	TGTGCCAGTACCGACACCCTTAATCAGCCCCAGCATTTT
TRBV5-1	-	TRBJ2-2	TRBD2	CASSGSGLAGTGELFF	TGCGCCAGCAGCGGTTCGGGACTAGCTGGCACCGGGGAGCTGTTTTTT
TRBV5-1	-	TRBJ2-2	-	CASRSGHTGELFF	TGCGCCAGCAGATCGGGACATACCGGGGAGCTGTTTTTT
TRBV29-1	once	TRBJ2-2	-	CSVRDQETGELFF	TGCAGCGTTCGAGACCAGGAAACCGGGGAGCTGTTTTTT
TRBV27	once	TRBJ2-7	-	CASSYAEPVYSYEQYF	TGTGCCAGCAGTTACGCCGAACCAGTATACTCCTACGAGCAGTACTTC
TRBV28	few	TRBJ1-6	-	CASRKFYSAGRLGSPLHF	TGTGCCAGCAGGAAATTCTATAGCGCTGGCAGATTAGGTTCACCCCTCCACTTT
TRBV7-2	few	TRBJ2-2	TRBD1	CASRLTGGGELFF	TGTGCCAGCAGGTTGACAGGGGGCGGGGAGCTGTTTTTT
TRBV21-1	many	TRBJ2-3	-	CASSKLTRGWDTQYF	TGTGCCAGCAGCAAACTTACGCGGGGGTGGGATACGCAGTATTTT
TRBV15	-	TRBJ1-1	-	CATSRDGAGGDTEAFF	TGTGCCACCAGCAGAGATGGGGCAGGTGGGGACACTGAAGCTTTCTTT
TRBV30	-	TRBJ2-7	TRBD1	CAWRRTGEQYF	TGTGCCTGGAGGAGGACAGGGGAGCAGTACTTC
TRBV5-8	-	TRBJ1-2	TRBD1	CASSFQGGQGQLLAYGYTF	TGTGCCAGCAGCTTTCAGGGGGGCCAGGGACAGCTGCTCGCCTATGGCTACACCTTC
TRBV27	-	TRBJ2-7	TRBD2	CASSSAGTSGYEQYF	TGTGCCAGCAGTTCCGCCGGGACTAGCGGCTACGAGCAGTACTTC
TRBV7-9	-	TRBJ2-2	TRBD1	CASSLGTGGNTGELFF	TGTGCCAGCAGCTTGGGGACAGGGGGCAACACCGGGGAGCTGTTTTTT
TRBV5-6	-	TRBJ1-1	-	CASRLQGNMNTEAFF	TGTGCCAGCAGACTACAGGGTAACATGAACACTGAAGCTTTCTTT
TRBV28	-	TRBJ2-7	TRBD1	CASSFSVGTGPAGQYF	TGTGCCAGCAGTTTTTCGGTCGGGACAGGGCCCGCGGGGCAGTACTTC